This T cell receptor beta chain was observed in a study of prognosis after radiotherapy for stage I lung cancer. On the study more broadly: Tumor types were squamous cell carcinoma in over 5 patients, adenocarcinoma in over ten. Stereotactic body radiotherapy was given without concurrent therapy, and no patient received both at once. Study results and limitations: Following stereotactic body radiation therapy, unique TCR clone counts fell, with a median of roughly 9,300 versus 7,200.

Each of two time points yielded about 6 milliliters of peripheral venous blood. Germline CDR1 SGHRS, CDR2 YFSETQ. Trimming took 2 bases from V and 6 from J, leaving 14 bases between them. The CDR3 contains 15 residues. This clonotype occurred many times. Its antigen is currently unknown. Multiplex PCR, run in two rounds, amplified TCR beta CDR3 from genomic DNA. Primers specific to each TRBV and TRBJ gene were used in first-round PCR. TCRdb processed the multiplex PCR reads anew with MiXCR; each CDR3 protein has one entry. The sample has about 59,000 distinct CDR3 sequences; about 25% are singletons. The sample was PBMCs, taken before or after stereotactic body radiation therapy (not recorded which). This receptor was obtained from a donor older than 45 with non-small cell lung cancer. This chain connects TRBV5-1 to TRBJ2-2, with D possibly matching TRBD2 (5 bases). The CDR3 region has the DNA TGCGCCAGCAGCTTTGGAAAGGCGGGCCCCGGGGAGCTGTTTTTT. Protein product: CASSFGKAGPGELFF. The variable domain in full, completed from reference TRBV5-1 and TRBJ2-2, reads KAGVTQTPRYLIKTRGQQVTLSCSPISGHRSVSWYQQTPGQGLQFLFEYFSETQRNKGNFPGRFSGRQFSNSRSEMNVSTLELGDSALYLCASSFGKAGPGELFFGEGSRLTVL.